The clone carrying this T cell receptor (beta chain) was counted once. CDR3 size: 15 residues. V was cut by 8 bases and J by 0 bases, with 14 bases left in between. The germline gives CDR1 SEHNR, CDR2 FQNEAQ (reference sequence). This specimen belongs to a study of OX40 agonist ivuxolimab in advanced cancers. Study as a whole: Partial response was recorded in three patients: one hepatocellular carcinoma and two cutaneous melanoma cases.

The repertoire was sequenced with immunoSEQ multiplex PCR; TCRdb's copy has only in-frame clones and lacks some. The sample gives 74,000 or so clones, 85% to 90% of which show up once; approximately 2% is in the top ten. This TCR derives from an adult with an advanced solid tumor such as melanoma, head and neck, liver or kidney cancer. The sample here was CD4+ or CD8+ T cells sorted from blood, taken in a trial of the OX40 agonist ivuxolimab. This chain joins TRBV7-9 and TRBJ2-1; D is uncertain. The CDR3 spells CASLMSASSYNEQFF. Written as DNA, the CDR3 is TGTGCCAGCCTCATGTCTGCGAGCTCCTACAATGAGCAGTTCTTC. Filled out from reference TRBV7-9 and TRBJ2-1, the complete variable domain reads DTGVSQNPRHKITKRGQNVTFRCDPISEHNRLYWYRQTLGQGPEFLTYFQNEAQLEKSRLLSDRFSAERPKGSFSTLEIQRTEQGDSAMYLCASLMSASSYNEQFFGPGTRLTVL.